This TCR beta chain was profiled in a study of blood T cell repertoires in COVID-19. Only in-frame clones appear in the TCRdb table, and some are missing; sequencing was by immunoSEQ multiplex PCR. The sample shows 250,000 to 350,000 clones, about 88% of them seen only once. Germline V gene sequence: CDR1 SGHNT, CDR2 YYREEE (reference sequence). V lost 0 bases and J 6 bases, leaving 8 bases between the germline ends. CDR3 length: 13 amino acids. V gene TRBV5-4 combines with J gene TRBJ2-3; the D gene is possibly TRBD2 (5 bases). The sequence came from a woman in her 30s with COVID-19, enrolled during active disease. The specimen sequenced was peripheral blood. As DNA, the CDR3 is TGTGCCAGCAGCTTGGCTAGCAAGGATACGCAGTATTTT. Amino acid sequence: CASSLASKDTQYF.